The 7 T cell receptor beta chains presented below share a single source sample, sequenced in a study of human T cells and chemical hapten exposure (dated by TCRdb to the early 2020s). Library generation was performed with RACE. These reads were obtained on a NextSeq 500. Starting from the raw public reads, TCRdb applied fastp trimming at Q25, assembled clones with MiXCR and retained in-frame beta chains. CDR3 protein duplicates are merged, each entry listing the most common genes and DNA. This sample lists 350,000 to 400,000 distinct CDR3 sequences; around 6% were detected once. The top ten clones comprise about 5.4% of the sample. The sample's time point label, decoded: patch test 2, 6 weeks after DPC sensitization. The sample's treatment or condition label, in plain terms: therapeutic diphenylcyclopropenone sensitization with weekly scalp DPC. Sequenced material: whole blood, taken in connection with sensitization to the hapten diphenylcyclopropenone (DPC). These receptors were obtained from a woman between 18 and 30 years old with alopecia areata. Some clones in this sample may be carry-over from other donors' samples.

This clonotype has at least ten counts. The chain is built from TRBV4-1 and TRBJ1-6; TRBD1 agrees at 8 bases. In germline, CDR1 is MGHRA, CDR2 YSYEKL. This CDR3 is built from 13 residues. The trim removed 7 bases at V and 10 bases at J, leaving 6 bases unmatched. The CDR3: CASTNRGNSPLHF. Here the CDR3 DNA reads TGCGCCAGCACGAACAGGGGGAACTCACCCCTCCACTTT.

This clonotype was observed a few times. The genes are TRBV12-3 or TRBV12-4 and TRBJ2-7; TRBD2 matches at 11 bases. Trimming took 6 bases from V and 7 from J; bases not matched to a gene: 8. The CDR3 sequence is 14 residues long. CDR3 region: CASSSSGGRWEQYF. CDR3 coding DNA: TGTGCCAGCAGCTCTAGCGGGGGGCGGTGGGAGCAGTACTTC.

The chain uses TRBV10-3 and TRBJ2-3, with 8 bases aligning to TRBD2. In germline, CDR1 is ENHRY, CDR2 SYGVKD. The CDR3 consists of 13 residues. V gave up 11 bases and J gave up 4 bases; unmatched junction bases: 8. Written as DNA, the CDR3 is TGTGCCGTATTGGGACTAGAGGCAGATACGCAGTATTTT. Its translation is CAVLGLEADTQYF.

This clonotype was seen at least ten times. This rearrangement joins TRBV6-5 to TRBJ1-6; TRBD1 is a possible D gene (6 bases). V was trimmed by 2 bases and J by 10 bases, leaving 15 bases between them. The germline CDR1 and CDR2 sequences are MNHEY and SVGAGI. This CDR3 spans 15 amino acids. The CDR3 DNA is TGTGCCAGCAGTTACGAGGACAGCCTTCAATCACCCCTCCACTTT. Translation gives CASSYEDSLQSPLHF.

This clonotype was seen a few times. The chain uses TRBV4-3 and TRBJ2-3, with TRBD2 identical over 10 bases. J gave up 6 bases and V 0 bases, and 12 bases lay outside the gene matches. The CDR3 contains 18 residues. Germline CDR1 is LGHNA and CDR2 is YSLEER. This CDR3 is CASSQDEFSGGPGDTQYF. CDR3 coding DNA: TGCGCCAGCAGCCAAGATGAGTTTAGCGGGGGGCCAGGGGATACGCAGTATTTT.

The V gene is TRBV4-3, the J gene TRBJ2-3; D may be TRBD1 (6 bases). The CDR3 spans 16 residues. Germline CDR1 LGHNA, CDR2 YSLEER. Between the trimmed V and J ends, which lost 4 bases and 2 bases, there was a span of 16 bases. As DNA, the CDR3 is TGCGCCAGCAGCCGGTTCCGGGACATAAACACAGATACGCAGTATTTT. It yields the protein CASSRFRDINTDTQYF.

In DNA form, the CDR3 reads TGTGCCAGCAGCCCCCTAGCGGGATCCTACAATGAGCAGTTCTTC. It codes for CASSPLAGSYNEQFF. The chain is built from TRBV7-3 and TRBJ2-1; 9 bases are shared with TRBD2. J gave up 1 base and V 5 bases, and 3 bases lay outside the gene matches. This CDR3 region has 15 residues. Germline loops: CDR1 SGHTA, CDR2 FQGTGA.